This is a list of T cell receptor beta chains from one sample in a study of response to subunit inactivated influenza vaccine. TCRdb redid the calling of the RT-PCR reads with MiXCR, one entry per CDR3 protein. The repertoire has 500,000 to 550,000 distinct CDR3 sequences, 7.5% to 8.5% of them found once; the top ten carry under 15%. The specimen comprised PBMCs from blood, sampled about 23 months after vaccination. The receptors were sampled from a man between 50 and 69 years old who received an inactivated influenza vaccine. The CDR3 runs from the conserved cysteine through the conserved F or W. A D gene is named only where the DNA matches it firmly. Clone size appears in some rows only: once, few, many, or a class for an expanded clone.

14	TRBV12-3/TRBV12-4	TRBD1	TRBJ1-5	many	TGTGCCAGCAGACCATTGGACAGGAATCAGCCCCAGCATTTT	CASRPLDRNQPQHF
16	TRBV5-1	.	TRBJ2-2	many	TGCGCCAGCAGCTTGGTAGTCAGATCGAACACCGGGGAGCTGTTTTTT	CASSLVVRSNTGELFF
15	TRBV4-1	.	TRBJ2-2	few	TGCGCCAGCAGCCAAGGGCGATCGAACACCGGGGAGCTGTTTTTT	CASSQGRSNTGELFF
15	TRBV4-3	TRBD2	TRBJ2-7	many	TGCGCCAGCAGCCAACCACTAGCGGGGGGGTACGAGCAGTACTTC	CASSQPLAGGYEQYF
12	TRBV12-3/TRBV12-4	.	TRBJ2-7	few	TGTGCCAGCAGTTTAGAGGACTACGAGCAGTACTTC	CASSLEDYEQYF
15	TRBV7-2	TRBD2	TRBJ2-5	.	TGTGCCAGCAGACCATTAGCGGGGCACCAAGAGACCCAGTACTTC	CASRPLAGHQETQYF
16	TRBV14	TRBD1	TRBJ2-3	many	TGTGCCAGCAGCCAAGATGCCGGGACAGGGTTCAATACGCAGTATTTT	CASSQDAGTGFNTQYF
16	TRBV6-2/TRBV6-3	TRBD1	TRBJ2-7	few	TGTGCCAGCAGTTACTCTTTGGACAGGGGCTCCTACGAGCAGTACTTC	CASSYSLDRGSYEQYF
14	TRBV6-2/TRBV6-3	.	TRBJ2-4	few	TGTGCCAGCAGCAGAGCGGGAGCCAAAAACATTCAGTACTTC	CASSRAGAKNIQYF
16	TRBV27	.	TRBJ2-1	many	TGTGCCAGCAGTTTATCTCGGGACCTCCTCTGGAATGAGCAGTTCTTC	CASSLSRDLLWNEQFF
17	TRBV28	TRBD2	TRBJ2-7	few	TGTGCCAGCAGTTTAAATTTAGGAGCGGGAAGCTCCTACGAGCAGTACTTC	CASSLNLGAGSSYEQYF
17	TRBV7-2	.	TRBJ1-2	.	TGTGCCAGCAGCTGGGTGGCGGGACTACGCTCTAACTATGGCTACACCTTC	CASSWVAGLRSNYGYTF
12	TRBV30	.	TRBJ2-7	.	TGTGCCTGGAGCGCGGGCTCCTACGAGCAGTACTTC	CAWSAGSYEQYF
12	TRBV6-6	.	TRBJ2-7	.	TGTGCCAGCAGTTACGAAGGGACCGAGCAGTACTTC	CASSYEGTEQYF
13	TRBV9	.	TRBJ1-6	few	TGTGCCAGCAGCGACAGGGCGGATTCACCCCTCCACTTT	CASSDRADSPLHF
15	TRBV5-5	.	TRBJ2-1	few	TGTGCCAGCACCTGGGGCGGGACCTCCTACAATGAGCAGTTCTTC	CASTWGGTSYNEQFF
17	TRBV20-1	.	TRBJ1-1	.	TGCAGTGCCATTAGGGCGGGGAGGGAGGTGGCTAACGCTGAAGCTTTCTTT	CSAIRAGREVANAEAFF
18	TRBV11-2	.	TRBJ2-1	.	TGTGCCAGCAGCGAGGTCCCCACAGGGTCCTCAGGGAACAATGAGCAGTTCTTC	CASSEVPTGSSGNNEQFF
15	TRBV7-9	.	TRBJ2-7	many	TGTGCCAGCAGCCCCGAAGAGGGACACCCCTACGAGCAGTACTTC	CASSPEEGHPYEQYF
12	TRBV4-2	.	TRBJ2-1	many	TGTGCCAGCAGCCAAGATCTGGGGGAGCAGTTCTTC	CASSQDLGEQFF
12	TRBV5-1	.	TRBJ2-3	few	TGCGCCAGCAGAGGAGAGGGGGATACGCAGTATTTT	CASRGEGDTQYF
14	TRBV5-5	.	TRBJ2-1	many	TGTGCCAGCAGCTTGACAGATTCCTACAATGAGCAGTTCTTC	CASSLTDSYNEQFF
12	TRBV20-1	.	TRBJ1-5	many	TGCAGTGCTAGGACTGTTAATCAGCCCCAGCATTTT	CSARTVNQPQHF
13	TRBV7-2	.	TRBJ1-1	few	TGTGCCAGCAGCTTAGGCCCGGTCACTGAAGCTTTCTTT	CASSLGPVTEAFF
12	TRBV2	.	TRBJ2-1	many	TGTGCCAGCAGGGCCCAGGACAATGAGCAGTTCTTC	CASRAQDNEQFF
16	TRBV28	TRBD1	TRBJ2-2	few	TGTGCCAGCAGATCGGGACAGGGGGCGTCATACGGGGAGCTGTTTTTT	CASRSGQGASYGELFF
14	TRBV11-2	.	TRBJ2-6	many	TGTGCCAGCAGCCGGTTGGGTGGGGCCAACGTCCTGACTTTC	CASSRLGGANVLTF
14	TRBV7-9	.	TRBJ2-7	few	TGTGCCAGCCGGCGTGGAGGGGCGACCTACGAGCAGTACTTC	CASRRGGATYEQYF
16	TRBV4-2	TRBD2	TRBJ2-7	.	TGTGCCAGCAGCCAAGGGGGACTAGCGGGACCCTACGAGCAGTACTTC	CASSQGGLAGPYEQYF
14	TRBV20-1	TRBD1	TRBJ1-6	few	TGCAGTGCTAGATGGGGACAGGGGGAATCACCCCTCCACTTT	CSARWGQGESPLHF
12	TRBV10-3	.	TRBJ1-5	few	TGTGCCACCTCTCCGGCCGGGGGAGCCCAGCATTTT	CATSPAGGAQHF
15	TRBV5-1	TRBD2	TRBJ2-7	few	TGCGCCAGCAGCTTGGAGACTAGCGGGAGGTACGAGCAGTACTTC	CASSLETSGRYEQYF
16	TRBV20-1	.	TRBJ1-5	.	TGCAGTGCTAGAGATGGGCGGGACGGATCATATCAGCCCCAGCATTTT	CSARDGRDGSYQPQHF
15	TRBV28	TRBD1	TRBJ2-7	.	TGTGCCAGCAGGCGTACCGGGACAGGGCTCTACGAGCAGTACTTC	CASRRTGTGLYEQYF
16	TRBV25-1	.	TRBJ2-2	many	TGTGCCAGCAGTAGAGAGGCAACGGGCGACACCGGGGAGCTGTTTTTT	CASSREATGDTGELFF
12	TRBV28	.	TRBJ1-5	.	TGTGCCACCCGGGGGGGCGAACAGCCCCAGCATTTT	CATRGGEQPQHF
12	TRBV7-2	.	TRBJ1-1	.	TGTGCCAGCAGCCCCCGGACATTTGAAGCTTTCTTT	CASSPRTFEAFF
16	TRBV4-3	TRBD2	TRBJ2-1	many	TGCGCCAGCAGCCTCCAGCGGGATCTTGGGTTCGGGGAGCAGTTCTTC	CASSLQRDLGFGEQFF
15	TRBV12-3/TRBV12-4	TRBD2	TRBJ2-5	many	TGTGCCAGCAGTTCCAGACTAGCGGGAAGAGAGACCCAGTACTTC	CASSSRLAGRETQYF
15	TRBV21-1	.	TRBJ1-2	few	TGTGCCAGCAGCAAAGAAACGGGAAGGGCCTATGGCTACACCTTC	CASSKETGRAYGYTF
14	TRBV9	.	TRBJ2-1	.	TGTGCCAGCAGCGTAGGTCGAAGGCCAGGCGAGCAGTTCTTC	CASSVGRRPGEQFF
14	TRBV10-3	.	TRBJ2-6	many	TGTGCCGCAGGGGTTCTCCCTGGGGCCAACGTCCTGACTTTC	CAAGVLPGANVLTF
13	TRBV29-1	TRBD1	TRBJ1-2	few	TGCAGCGCGATGACAGGGGACTTCTATGGCTACACCTTC	CSAMTGDFYGYTF
13	TRBV5-1	.	TRBJ1-2	.	TGCGCCAGCAGCTTGAACGGAATCGATGGCTACACCTTC	CASSLNGIDGYTF
15	TRBV15	TRBD2	TRBJ2-3	few	TGTGCCACCAGCAGGGGGACTAGCGGCACAGATACGCAGTATTTT	CATSRGTSGTDTQYF
19	TRBV4-3	.	TRBJ2-6	few	TGCGCCAGCAGCCAAGATGCGGACATATATAGATCTGGGGCCAACGTCCTGACTTTC	CASSQDADIYRSGANVLTF
17	TRBV4-1	.	TRBJ2-7	few	TGCGCCAGCAGCCAAGATCTCGTCTACCGCCGCTCCTACGAGCAGTACTTC	CASSQDLVYRRSYEQYF
14	TRBV10-3	.	TRBJ1-5	many	TGTGCCATCAGTGAGGTGGACAATTATCAGCCCCAGCATTTT	CAISEVDNYQPQHF
12	TRBV6-6	.	TRBJ2-1	few	TGTGCCAGCAGGATCCATGGGCATGAGCAGTTCTTC	CASRIHGHEQFF
17	TRBV15	TRBD1	TRBJ1-3	few	TGTGCCACCAGCAGGGGACCGGACAGGAACTCTGGAAACACCATATATTTT	CATSRGPDRNSGNTIYF
11	TRBV10-3	.	TRBJ2-1	many	TGTGCCATCAGTCTGGAGAATGAGCAGTTCTTC	CAISLENEQFF
15	TRBV6-2/TRBV6-3	.	TRBJ1-3	few	TGTGCCAGCAGTTACTCGCGAGGGGTTGGAAACACCATATATTTT	CASSYSRGVGNTIYF
13	TRBV12-3/TRBV12-4	.	TRBJ2-2	many	TGTGCCAGCATAGAGGACGAAGACGGGGAGCTGTTTTTT	CASIEDEDGELFF
16	TRBV18	.	TRBJ2-7	.	TGTGCCAGCTCAGCCGCGACAGGACCGGGCCCCTACGAGCAGTACTTC	CASSAATGPGPYEQYF